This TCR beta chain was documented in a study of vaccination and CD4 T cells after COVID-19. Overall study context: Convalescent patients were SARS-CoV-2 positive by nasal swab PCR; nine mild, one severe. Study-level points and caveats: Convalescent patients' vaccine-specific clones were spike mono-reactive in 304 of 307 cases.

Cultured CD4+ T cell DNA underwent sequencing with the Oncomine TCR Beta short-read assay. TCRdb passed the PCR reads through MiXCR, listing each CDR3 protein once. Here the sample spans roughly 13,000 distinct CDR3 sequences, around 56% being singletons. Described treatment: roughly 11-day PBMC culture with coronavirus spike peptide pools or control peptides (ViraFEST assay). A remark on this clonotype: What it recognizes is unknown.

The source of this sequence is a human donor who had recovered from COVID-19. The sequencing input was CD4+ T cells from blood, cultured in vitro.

The CDR3 nucleotides read TGTGCCAGCAGCCAAGACCCTACTTACAGGGTTCAAGAGACCCAGTACTTC. Translation gives CASSQDPTYRVQETQYF. The rearrangement links TRBV14 to TRBJ2-5, with D perhaps matching TRBD1 (6 bases). V lost 0 bases to trimming and J lost 2 bases, with 16 bases between them. This CDR3 has 17 residues. From germline, CDR1 is SGHDN and CDR2 FVKESK.